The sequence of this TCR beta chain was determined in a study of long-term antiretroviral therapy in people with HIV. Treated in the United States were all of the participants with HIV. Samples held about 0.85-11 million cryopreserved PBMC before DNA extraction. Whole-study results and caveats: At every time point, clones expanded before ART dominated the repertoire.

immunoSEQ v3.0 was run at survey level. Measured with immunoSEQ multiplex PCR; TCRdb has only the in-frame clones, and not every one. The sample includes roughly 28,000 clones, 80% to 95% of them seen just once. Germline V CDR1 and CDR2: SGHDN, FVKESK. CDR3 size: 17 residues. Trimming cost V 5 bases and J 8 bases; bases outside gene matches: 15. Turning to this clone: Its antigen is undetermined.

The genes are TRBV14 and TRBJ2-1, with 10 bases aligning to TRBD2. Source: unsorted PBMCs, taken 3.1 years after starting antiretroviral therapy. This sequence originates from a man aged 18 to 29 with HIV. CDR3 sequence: CASSAAVRLAGRDEQFF. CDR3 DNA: TGTGCCAGCAGCGCAGCCGTCCGACTAGCGGGCAGAGATGAGCAGTTCTTC.